This TCR beta chain emerged from a study of shared T cell receptors in the human thymus. Only in-frame clones appear in the TCRdb table, and some are missing; sequencing was by immunoSEQ multiplex PCR. The data contain hundreds of thousands of clones, approximately 88% of them singletons. This same sample was also taken into another study, of human thymus T cells. Per that study: Corrective cardiac surgery supplied the resected thymus tissue. Related studies found that unrelated individuals share highly overlapping thymic repertoires.

The origin of this receptor is a boy less than two years old with a congenital heart defect. Sequencing was done on a sample of thymocytes.

This CDR3 is CASSSLAGGVSNEQFF. As DNA, the CDR3 is TGTGCCAGCAGTTCACTAGCGGGAGGGGTATCGAATGAGCAGTTCTTC. The chain uses TRBV6-5 and TRBJ2-1, with TRBD2 matching over 13 bases. V lost 4 bases and J lost 7; bases outside the gene matches: 7. This CDR3 region has 16 residues. CDR1 and CDR2 (germline): MNHEY, SVGAGI.